One T cell receptor (beta chain) is described in this entry. The method was immunoSEQ multiplex PCR; TCRdb's version includes in-frame clones alone and lacks a portion of them. The sample lists a few hundred thousand clones, 70% to 85% seen once, with approximately 1.3% in the top ten. The sample comes from a study of blood T cell repertoires in COVID-19. Study as a whole: COVID-19 samples collected from the United States, Italy and Spain covered acute and convalescent phases. The analysed material was cDNA or gDNA that came from T cells, B-cell-depleted T cells, or PBMCs.

The cohort comprised adults aged about 18 to 90 years residing in approximately 25 US areas. Germline values: CDR1 KGHSH, CDR2 LQKENI. The CDR3 is made up of 15 amino acids. The ends lost 3 bases at V and 4 bases at J; junction bases unmatched: 4. The rearrangement uses TRBV18 and TRBJ2-5, with 11 bases identical to TRBD1. This clonotype originated in a woman aged 40 to 49 with acute COVID-19. Sample: PBMCs or T cells enriched from blood (not recorded which). DNA of the CDR3: TGTGCCAGCTCACCCGGGACAGGGGGGCGAGAGACCCAGTACTTC. Translating gives CASSPGTGGRETQYF.